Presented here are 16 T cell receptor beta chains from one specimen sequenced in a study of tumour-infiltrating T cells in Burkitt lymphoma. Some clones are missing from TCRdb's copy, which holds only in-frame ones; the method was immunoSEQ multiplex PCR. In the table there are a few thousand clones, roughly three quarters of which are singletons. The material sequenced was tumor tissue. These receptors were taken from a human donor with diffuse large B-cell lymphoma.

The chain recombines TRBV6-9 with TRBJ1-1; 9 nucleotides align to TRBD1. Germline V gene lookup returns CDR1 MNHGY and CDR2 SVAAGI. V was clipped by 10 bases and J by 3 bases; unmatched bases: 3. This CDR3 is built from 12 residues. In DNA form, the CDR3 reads TGTGCCACCCGGGACAGGGACACTGAAGCTTTCTTT. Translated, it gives CATRDRDTEAFF.

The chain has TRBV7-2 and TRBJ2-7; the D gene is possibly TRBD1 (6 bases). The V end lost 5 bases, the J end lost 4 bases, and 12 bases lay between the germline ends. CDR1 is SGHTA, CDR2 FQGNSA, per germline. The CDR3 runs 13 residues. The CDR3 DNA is TGTGCCAGCAGCGGGGGACAACCATACGAGCAGTACTTC. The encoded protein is CASSGGQPYEQYF.

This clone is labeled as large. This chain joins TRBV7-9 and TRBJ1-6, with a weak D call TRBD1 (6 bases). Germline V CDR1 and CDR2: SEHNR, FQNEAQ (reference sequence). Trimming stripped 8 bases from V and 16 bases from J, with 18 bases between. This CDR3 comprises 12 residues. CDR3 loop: CASGQDTGFLHF. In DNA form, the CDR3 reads TGTGCCAGCGGCCAAGATACAGGGTTTCTCCACTTT.

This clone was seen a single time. CDR3 nucleotide sequence: TGTGCCACCTCGGGACAAGCCTATGGCTACACCTTC. The encoded protein is CATSGQAYGYTF. The rearrangement links TRBV6-5 to TRBJ1-2; tentatively, D is TRBD1 (6 bases). With 10 bases removed from V and 4 bases from J, the gap between germline ends came to 13 bases. From germline, CDR1 is MNHEY and CDR2 SVGAGI. The CDR3 runs to 12 residues.

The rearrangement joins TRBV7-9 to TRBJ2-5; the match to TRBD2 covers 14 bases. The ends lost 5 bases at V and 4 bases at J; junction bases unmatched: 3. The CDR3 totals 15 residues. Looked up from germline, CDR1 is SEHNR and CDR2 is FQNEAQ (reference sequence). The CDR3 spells CASSTGLAGGETQYF. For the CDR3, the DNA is TGTGCCAGCAGCACCGGACTAGCGGGAGGAGAGACCCAGTACTTC.

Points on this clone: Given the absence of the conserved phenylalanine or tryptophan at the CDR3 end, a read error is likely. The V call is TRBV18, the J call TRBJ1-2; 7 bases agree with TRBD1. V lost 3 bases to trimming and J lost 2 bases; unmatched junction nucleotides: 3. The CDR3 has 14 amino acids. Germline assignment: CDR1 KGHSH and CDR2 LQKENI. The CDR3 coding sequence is TGTGCCAGCTCACCGACGGGACAGAACTATGGCTACACCCTC. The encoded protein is CASSPTGQNYGYTL.

The CDR3 reads CASSQSLQDTDTQYF. In nucleotides, the CDR3 is TGTGCCAGCAGCCAATCCCTCCAAGACACAGATACGCAGTATTTT. The rearrangement links TRBV16 to TRBJ2-3; the D is unclear. The germline CDR1 and CDR2 sequences are KGHSY and FQNENV. The CDR3 totals 15 residues. V lost 0 bases to trimming and J lost 2 bases, with 9 bases between them.

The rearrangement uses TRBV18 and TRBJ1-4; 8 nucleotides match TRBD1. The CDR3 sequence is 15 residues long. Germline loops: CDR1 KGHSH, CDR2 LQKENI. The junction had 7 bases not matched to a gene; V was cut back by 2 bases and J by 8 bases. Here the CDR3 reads CASSPSQGAEEKLFF. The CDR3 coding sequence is TGTGCCAGCTCACCATCCCAGGGGGCGGAGGAAAAACTGTTTTTT.

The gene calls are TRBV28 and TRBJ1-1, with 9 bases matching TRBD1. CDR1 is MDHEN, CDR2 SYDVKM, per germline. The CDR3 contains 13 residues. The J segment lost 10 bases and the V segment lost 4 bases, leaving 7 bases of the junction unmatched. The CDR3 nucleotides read TGTGCCAGCAGTTCCACAGGGGGCGTTAGAGCTTTCTTT. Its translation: CASSSTGGVRAFF.

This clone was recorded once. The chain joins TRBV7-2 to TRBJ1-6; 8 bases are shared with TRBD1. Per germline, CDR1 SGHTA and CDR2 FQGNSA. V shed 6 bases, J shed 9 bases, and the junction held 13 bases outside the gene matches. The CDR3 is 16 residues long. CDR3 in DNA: TGTGCCAGCAGACTTACCCGCCAGGGGGCAATTTCACCCCTCCACTTT. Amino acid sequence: CASRLTRQGAISPLHF. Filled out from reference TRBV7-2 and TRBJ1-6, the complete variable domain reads GAGVSQSPSNKVTEKGKDVELRCDPISGHTALYWYRQSLGQGLEFLIYFQGNSAPDKSGLPSDRFSAERTGGSVSTLTIQRTQQEDSAVYLCASRLTRQGAISPLHFGNGTRLTVT.

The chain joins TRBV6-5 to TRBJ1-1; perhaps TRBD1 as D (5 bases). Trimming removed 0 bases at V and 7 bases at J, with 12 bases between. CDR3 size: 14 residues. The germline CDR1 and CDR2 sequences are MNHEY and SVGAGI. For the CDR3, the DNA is TGTGCCAGCAGTTACTCCCAGGGAGGGAATGAAGCTTTCTTT. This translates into CASSYSQGGNEAFF.

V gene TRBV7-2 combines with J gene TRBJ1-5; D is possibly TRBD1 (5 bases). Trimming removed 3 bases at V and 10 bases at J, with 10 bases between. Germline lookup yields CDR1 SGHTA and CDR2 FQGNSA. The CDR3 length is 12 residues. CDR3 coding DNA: TGTGCCAGCAGCTTTCAGGGAAGACCCCAGCATTTT. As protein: CASSFQGRPQHF.

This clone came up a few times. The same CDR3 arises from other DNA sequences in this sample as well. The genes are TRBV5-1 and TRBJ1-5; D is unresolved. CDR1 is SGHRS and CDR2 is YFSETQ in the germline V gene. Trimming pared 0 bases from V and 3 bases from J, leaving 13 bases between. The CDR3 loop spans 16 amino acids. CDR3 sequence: CASSLGTGGNNQPQHF. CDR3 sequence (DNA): TGCGCCAGCAGCTTGGGTACGGGTGGTAACAATCAGCCCCAGCATTTT.

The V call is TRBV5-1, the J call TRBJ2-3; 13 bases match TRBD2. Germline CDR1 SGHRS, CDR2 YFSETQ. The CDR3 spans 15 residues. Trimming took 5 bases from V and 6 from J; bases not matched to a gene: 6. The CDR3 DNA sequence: TGCGCCAGCAGACGGACTAGCGGGAGATCCGATACGCAGTATTTT. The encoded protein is CASRRTSGRSDTQYF.

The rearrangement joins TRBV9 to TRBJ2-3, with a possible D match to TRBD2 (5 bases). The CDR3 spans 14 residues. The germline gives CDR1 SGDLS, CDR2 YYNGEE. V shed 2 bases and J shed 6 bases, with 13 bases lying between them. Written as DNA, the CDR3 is TGTGCCAGCAGCGTTCAGACATCGGGGGATACGCAGTATTTT. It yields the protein CASSVQTSGDTQYF.

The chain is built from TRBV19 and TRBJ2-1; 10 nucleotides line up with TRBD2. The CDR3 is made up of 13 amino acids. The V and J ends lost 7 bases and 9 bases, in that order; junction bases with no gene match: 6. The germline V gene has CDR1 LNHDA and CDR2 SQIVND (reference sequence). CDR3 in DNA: TGTGCCAGTAACGAGCGGGAGGGTGGTGAGCAGTTCTTC. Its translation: CASNEREGGEQFF.